Following are 7 T cell receptor beta chains from one sample sequenced in a study of long-term antiretroviral therapy in people with HIV. The run of the v3.0 immunoSEQ assay was at survey level. Sequencing was performed with immunoSEQ multiplex PCR; in TCRdb, only in-frame clones are kept and a portion is missing. The repertoire includes tens of thousands of clones, roughly nine tenths of them detected once, and 10% to 15% sits in the top ten. Here the sequenced sample was unsorted PBMCs, taken 1.1 years after starting antiretroviral therapy. The receptors stem from a man aged 18-30 years with HIV.

The rearrangement joins TRBV30 to TRBJ2-2; D not resolved. Germline loops: CDR1 GTSNPN, CDR2 SVGIG (reference sequence). The V end lost 3 bases, the J end lost 7 bases, and 12 bases lay between the germline ends. CDR3 length equals 13 residues. DNA for the CDR3: TGTGCCTGGAGGGTAGAAGGGAACGGGGAGCTGTTTTTT. Protein product: CAWRVEGNGELFF.

The V and J genes are TRBV7-3 and TRBJ1-2, with 7 bases identical to TRBD1. The CDR3 totals 16 residues. Trimming removed 2 bases from V and 5 bases from J; junction bases left unmatched: 11. CDR1 SGHTA and CDR2 FQGTGA come from the germline V gene. The CDR3 region has the DNA TGTGCCAGCAGCTTAGAAAGGGGAGACAGGGTTTATGGCTACACCTTC. Amino acids: CASSLERGDRVYGYTF.

The chain links TRBV6-1 to TRBJ2-4; TRBD2 might be the D (5 bases). This CDR3 is 13 amino acids long. V lost 6 bases and J 0 bases, leaving 6 bases between the germline ends. Germline V CDR1 and CDR2: MNHNS, SASEGT. CDR3 sequence: CASSGVAKNIQYF. The DNA for the CDR3 is TGTGCCAGCAGCGGGGTAGCCAAAAACATTCAGTACTTC.

The chain recombines TRBV28 with TRBJ2-2, with D perhaps matching TRBD2 (6 bases). Germline CDR1 is MDHEN and CDR2 is SYDVKM. The V end was cut by 7 bases, the J end by 4 bases, with 16 bases between. The CDR3 extends over 15 amino acids. The CDR3 DNA is TGTGCCAGCACTTCTCCGGGAGTTGGCACCGGGGAGCTGTTTTTT. Protein product: CASTSPGVGTGELFF.

This clone occurred a few times. The V call is TRBV6-4, the J call TRBJ2-2, with TRBD2 matching over 7 bases. The CDR3 loop spans 14 amino acids. The trim removed 5 bases at V and 3 bases at J, leaving 3 bases unmatched. Germline CDR1 is MRHNA and CDR2 is SNTAGT. The CDR3 nucleotides are TGTGCCAGCAGTCGTCTAGCGGACACCGGGGAGCTGTTTTTT. Translating gives CASSRLADTGELFF.

The V gene is TRBV25-1, the J gene TRBJ1-1; D possibly corresponds to TRBD1 (5 bases). V lost 5 bases to trimming and J lost 1 base, with 8 bases between them. Germline lookup yields CDR1 MGHDK and CDR2 SYGVNS. The CDR3 totals 13 residues. CDR3 in amino acids: CASSQGWNTEAFF. The CDR3 nucleotides read TGTGCCAGCAGTCAGGGTTGGAACACTGAAGCTTTCTTT. The full variable domain, completed using reference TRBV25-1 and TRBJ1-1, is EADIYQTPRYLVIGTGKKITLECSQTMGHDKMYWYQQDPGMELHLIHYSYGVNSTEKGDLSSESTVSRIRTEHFPLTLESARPSHTSQYLCASSQGWNTEAFFGQGTRLTVV.

This clone showed up just once. The V and J genes are TRBV2 and TRBJ2-1; TRBD1 or TRBD2 may be the D gene (5 bases each). This CDR3 region has 14 residues. CDR1 and CDR2 from the germline V gene are SNHLY and FYNNEI. Trimming took 5 bases from V and 4 from J, leaving 12 bases between them. DNA of the CDR3: TGTGCCAGCAGTCTCCGGGGCCCTTACAATGAGCAGTTCTTC. This encodes CASSLRGPYNEQFF.